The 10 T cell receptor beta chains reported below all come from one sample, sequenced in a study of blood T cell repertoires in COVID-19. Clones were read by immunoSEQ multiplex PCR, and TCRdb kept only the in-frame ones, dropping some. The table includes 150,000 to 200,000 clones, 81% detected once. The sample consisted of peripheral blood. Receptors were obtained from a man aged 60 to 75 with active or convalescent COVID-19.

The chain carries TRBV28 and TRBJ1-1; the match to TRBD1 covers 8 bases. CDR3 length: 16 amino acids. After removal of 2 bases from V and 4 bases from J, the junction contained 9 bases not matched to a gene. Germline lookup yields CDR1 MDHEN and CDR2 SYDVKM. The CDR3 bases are TGTGCCAGCAGTTTAACCCCCGGCACAGGGGGCACTGAAGCTTTCTTT. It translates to CASSLTPGTGGTEAFF.

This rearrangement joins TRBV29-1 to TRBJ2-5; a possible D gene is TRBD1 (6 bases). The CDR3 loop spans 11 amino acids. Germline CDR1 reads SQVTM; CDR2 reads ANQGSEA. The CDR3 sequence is CSTGIRETQYF. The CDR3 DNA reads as TGCAGTACAGGGATTCGGGAGACCCAGTACTTC. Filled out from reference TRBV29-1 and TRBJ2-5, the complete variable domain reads SAVISQKPSRDICQRGTSLTIQCQVDSQVTMMFWYRQQPGQSLTLIATANQGSEATYESGFVIDKFPISRPNLTFSTLTVSNMSPEDSSIYLCSTGIRETQYFGPGTRLLVL.

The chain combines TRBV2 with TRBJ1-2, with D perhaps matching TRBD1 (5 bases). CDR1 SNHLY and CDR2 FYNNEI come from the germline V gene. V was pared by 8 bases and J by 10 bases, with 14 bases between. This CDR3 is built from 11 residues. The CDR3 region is CASEIRVYYTF. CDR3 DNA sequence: TGTGCCAGCGAGATCAGGGTGTACTACACCTTC.

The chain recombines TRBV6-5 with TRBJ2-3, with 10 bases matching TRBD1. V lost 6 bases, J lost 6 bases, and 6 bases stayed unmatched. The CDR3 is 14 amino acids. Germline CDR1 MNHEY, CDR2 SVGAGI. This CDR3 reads CASRRGTGVDTQYF. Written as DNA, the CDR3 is TGTGCCAGCAGAAGAGGGACAGGGGTTGATACGCAGTATTTT.

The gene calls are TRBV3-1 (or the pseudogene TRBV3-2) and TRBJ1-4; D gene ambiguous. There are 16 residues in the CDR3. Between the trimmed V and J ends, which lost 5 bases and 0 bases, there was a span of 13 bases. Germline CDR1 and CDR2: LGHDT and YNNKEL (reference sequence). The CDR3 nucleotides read TGTGCCAGCAGCGGCGACATAACGACAACTAATGAAAAACTGTTTTTT. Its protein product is CASSGDITTTNEKLFF.

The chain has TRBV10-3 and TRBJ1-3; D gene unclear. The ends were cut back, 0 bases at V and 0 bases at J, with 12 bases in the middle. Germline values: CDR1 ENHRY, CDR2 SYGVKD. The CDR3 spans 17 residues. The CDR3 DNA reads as TGTGCCATCAGTGAGTCAGGCTCAGGCCACTCTGGAAACACCATATATTTT. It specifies CAISESGSGHSGNTIYF.

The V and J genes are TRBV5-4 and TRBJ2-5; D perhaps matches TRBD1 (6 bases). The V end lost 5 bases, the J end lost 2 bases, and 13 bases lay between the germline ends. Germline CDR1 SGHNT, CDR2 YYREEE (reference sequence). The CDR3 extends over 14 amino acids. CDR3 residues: CASSYPGQQETQYF. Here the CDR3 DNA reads TGTGCCAGCAGTTATCCGGGACAACAAGAGACCCAGTACTTC.

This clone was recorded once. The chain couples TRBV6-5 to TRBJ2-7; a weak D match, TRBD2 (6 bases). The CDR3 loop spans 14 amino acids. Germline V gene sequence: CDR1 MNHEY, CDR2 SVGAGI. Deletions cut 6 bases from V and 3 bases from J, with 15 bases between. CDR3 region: CASSPSGSVYEQYF. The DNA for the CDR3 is TGTGCCAGCAGCCCCTCCGGGAGCGTCTACGAGCAGTACTTC.

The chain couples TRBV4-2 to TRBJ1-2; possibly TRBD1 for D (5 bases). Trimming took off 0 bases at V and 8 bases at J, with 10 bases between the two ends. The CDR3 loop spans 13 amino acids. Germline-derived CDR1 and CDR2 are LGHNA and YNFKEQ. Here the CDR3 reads CASSQDGGGGYTF. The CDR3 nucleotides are TGTGCCAGCAGCCAAGACGGGGGAGGGGGCTACACCTTC.

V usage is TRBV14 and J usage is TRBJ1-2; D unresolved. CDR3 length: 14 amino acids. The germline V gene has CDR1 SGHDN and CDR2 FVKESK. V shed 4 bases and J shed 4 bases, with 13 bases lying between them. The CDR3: CASSLPGRGYGYTF. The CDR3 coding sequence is TGTGCCAGCAGCCTCCCCGGCCGGGGCTATGGCTACACCTTC.